The 14 T cell receptor beta chains below come from one sample, sequenced in a study of blood T cell repertoires in COVID-19 (TCRdb year 2020). Library generation was performed with the immunoSEQ multiplex PCR assay. This immuneACCESS table, as held by TCRdb, lists in-frame sequences with V and J called but not all clones. Of the missing ones, under half trace to an unresolved V gene in checked studies; the others have no known cause. The sample yields 70,000 to 80,000 clones; over 75% were counted once. The ten largest clones represent more than 9.5% of the sample. The sample consisted of peripheral blood. The receptors were sampled from a man aged 50 to 59 with acute or convalescent COVID-19.

The V call is TRBV6-2 or TRBV6-3, the J call TRBJ1-5; TRBD1 matches at 7 bases. Germline V gene sequence: CDR1 MNHEY, CDR2 SVGEGT. Losses at the gene ends were 5 bases for V and 5 bases for J; bases not matched to a gene: 6. The CDR3 consists of 14 residues. CDR3 DNA: TGTGCCAGCAGTCCGGACAGGACCGATCAGCCCCAGCATTTT. Protein: CASSPDRTDQPQHF.

The chain uses TRBV7-2 and TRBJ1-2, with D possibly being TRBD1 (6 bases). This CDR3 comprises 13 residues. Germline V CDR1 and CDR2: SGHTA, FQGNSA. Trimming shortened V by 6 bases and J by 2 bases, and 10 bases separated the two germline ends. The CDR3 sequence: CASRTGFNYGYTF. CDR3 bases: TGTGCCAGCAGGACAGGCTTCAACTATGGCTACACCTTC.

V usage is TRBV28 and J usage is TRBJ2-5, with 8 bases matching TRBD2. V shed 4 bases, J shed 3 bases, and the junction held 4 bases outside the gene matches. From germline, CDR1 is MDHEN and CDR2 SYDVKM. CDR3 size: 14 residues. The DNA of the CDR3 is TGTGCCAGCAGTTCAAGCGGGGGAGAAGAGACCCAGTACTTC. Translated, it gives CASSSSGGEETQYF.

The CDR3: CASSLGGRTNTEAFF. CDR3 sequence (DNA): TGCGCCAGCAGCTTGGGTGGCAGGACTAACACTGAAGCTTTCTTT. The V call is TRBV5-1, the J call TRBJ1-1; D uncertain. This CDR3 spans 15 amino acids. V gave up 0 bases and J gave up 2 bases, with 11 bases separating them. CDR1 is SGHRS and CDR2 is YFSETQ in the germline V gene.

The chain combines TRBV5-6 with TRBJ1-2, with no clear D. The CDR3 spans 15 residues. The V end lost 5 bases, the J end lost 5 bases, and 19 bases lay between the germline ends. Germline CDR1 and CDR2: SGHDT and YYEEEE. CDR3 sequence (DNA): TGTGCCAGCAGTCCCACCGGCGGGAGTGTTTATGGCTACACCTTC. Encoded protein: CASSPTGGSVYGYTF. Full variable domain (outside the CDR3, taken from reference TRBV5-6 and TRBJ1-2): DAGVTQSPTHLIKTRGQQVTLRCSPKSGHDTVSWYQQALGQGPQFIFQYYEEEERQRGNFPDRFSGHQFPNYSSELNVNALLLGDSALYLCASSPTGGSVYGYTFGSGTRLTVV.

This chain connects TRBV19 to TRBJ1-3; the D gene is possibly TRBD1 (6 bases). V was clipped by 3 bases and J by 0 bases, with 9 bases between them. From germline, CDR1 is LNHDA and CDR2 SQIVND (reference sequence). The CDR3 spans 15 residues. CDR3 in amino acids: CASSIGQSSGNTIYF. In DNA, the CDR3 is TGTGCCAGTAGTATCGGACAGAGCTCTGGAAACACCATATATTTT.

The genes are TRBV5-1 and TRBJ1-2; the D gene is possibly TRBD1 (6 bases). Germline V gene sequence: CDR1 SGHRS, CDR2 YFSETQ. The CDR3 spans 15 residues. V was clipped by 1 base and J by 4 bases, with 14 bases between them. The CDR3 sequence: CASSLPGGDTYGYTF. In DNA, the CDR3 is TGCGCCAGCAGCTTGCCAGGTGGGGACACCTATGGCTACACCTTC.

The count of this clone is one. This chain uses TRBV4-3 with TRBJ2-5, with 10 bases fitting TRBD2. The CDR3 is made up of 15 amino acids. Germline V lookup: CDR1 LGHNA, CDR2 YSLEER. The ends lost 1 base at V and 4 bases at J; junction bases unmatched: 3. The CDR3: CASSQGTSGLETQYF. CDR3 in DNA: TGCGCCAGCAGCCAAGGGACTAGCGGCCTAGAGACCCAGTACTTC.

The V and J genes are TRBV9 and TRBJ2-3; D may be TRBD2 (7 bases). The germline V gene encodes CDR1 SGDLS and CDR2 YYNGEE. Trimming pared 4 bases from V and 2 bases from J, leaving 20 bases between. There are 17 residues in the CDR3. The CDR3 here is CASSQGGAATITDTQYF. As DNA, the CDR3 is TGTGCCAGCAGCCAAGGGGGGGCCGCCACGATCACAGATACGCAGTATTTT. Full variable domain (remainder filled in from reference TRBV9 and TRBJ2-3): DSGVTQTPKHLITATGQRVTLRCSPRSGDLSVYWYQQSLDQGLQFLIQYYNGEERAKGNILERFSAQQFPDLHSELNLSSLELGDSALYFCASSQGGAATITDTQYFGPGTRLTVL.

The chain has TRBV7-6 and TRBJ2-5, with a possible D match to TRBD1 (6 bases). The CDR3 totals 16 residues. The V gene's germline CDR1 is SGHVS and CDR2 FNYEAQ. Trimming shortened V by 5 bases and J by 2 bases, and 18 bases separated the two germline ends. CDR3 residues: CASSPTGTLTQETQYF. In DNA form, the CDR3 reads TGTGCCAGCAGCCCTACAGGGACCTTAACTCAAGAGACCCAGTACTTC.

The CDR3 sequence is CARSPLFNPRGYTF. The DNA for the CDR3 is TGTGCCAGAAGCCCCTTATTTAATCCGAGAGGCTACACCTTC. The V gene is TRBV5-3, the J gene TRBJ1-2, with D unresolved. TRBV5-3 is placed among ORFs of uncertain function. There are 14 residues in the CDR3. Deletions cut 4 bases from V and 8 bases from J, with 18 bases between.

This clone appeared once. This chain connects TRBV6-1 to TRBJ2-1; 9 bases map to TRBD2. Germline values: CDR1 MNHNS, CDR2 SASEGT. V lost 2 bases to trimming and J lost 7 bases; unmatched junction nucleotides: 6. The CDR3 sequence is 15 residues long. The CDR3 is CASSELAGVGNEQFF. DNA of the CDR3: TGTGCCAGCAGTGAATTAGCGGGAGTAGGGAATGAGCAGTTCTTC.

This clone has just one count. Written as DNA, the CDR3 is TGTGCCAGTATGGGACAGGGGGAATTTGGGGCCAACGTCCTGACTTTC. It encodes CASMGQGEFGANVLTF. The V call is TRBV18, the J call TRBJ2-6, with TRBD1 matching over 11 bases. Germline V gene lookup returns CDR1 KGHSH and CDR2 LQKENI. This CDR3 is 16 amino acids long. The V gene end was trimmed by 9 bases and the J gene end by 3 bases; junction bases not matched to a gene: 7.

In nucleotides, the CDR3 is TGTGCCAGAAGCTTAGCGGCCGAGGAAAAAGAGAACACTGAAGCTTTCTTT. Its protein product is CARSLAAEEKENTEAFF. This chain links TRBV7-5 with TRBJ1-1. TRBV7-5 is a listed pseudogene. The CDR3 covers 17 residues.